These T cell receptor beta chains were read from a single sample in a study of identical twins. Each CDR3 protein gets one entry after TCRdb re-called the 5' RACE reads with MiXCR. The sample includes roughly 540,000 distinct CDR3 sequences, 22% of them seen just once. The same data also went into a second study, on T cells expressing NK-cell markers.

The sequenced sample consisted of CD4+ T cells sorted from blood. The receptors originated from a woman aged 18-29 years in good health. CDR3s include the opening cysteine and the closing phenylalanine or tryptophan. Fields, in order: J gene, clone size, D gene, V gene, CDR3 protein, CDR3 DNA. D genes are given only for firm matches. Part of the rows lack a size; the others show once, few, many or a class for expanded clones.

TRBJ2-5 | NA | TRBD2 | TRBV10-3 | CAISASGEKETQYF | TGTGCCATCAGTGCTAGCGGGGAGAAAGAGACCCAGTACTTC
TRBJ1-5 | many | TRBD1 | TRBV12-3/TRBV12-4 | CASTTQGEYQPQHF | TGTGCCAGCACCACTCAGGGGGAATATCAGCCCCAGCATTTT
TRBJ2-3 | NA | TRBD2 | TRBV5-1 | CASSFGVAGATDTQYF | TGCGCCAGCAGCTTCGGAGTAGCGGGGGCCACAGATACGCAGTATTTT
TRBJ2-1 | NA | NA | TRBV20-1 | CSAGDLRRISDEQFF | TGCAGTGCTGGGGACCTCAGGAGGATTTCCGATGAGCAGTTCTTC
TRBJ2-5 | many | TRBD1 | TRBV12-3/TRBV12-4 | CASSESGTGNQETQYF | TGTGCCAGCAGTGAAAGTGGGACAGGGAATCAAGAGACCCAGTACTTC
TRBJ1-2 | NA | NA | TRBV12-3/TRBV12-4 | CASSGSRGYTF | TGTGCCAGCAGTGGATCTCGAGGCTACACCTTC
TRBJ1-5 | NA | NA | TRBV20-1 | CSARDSYSNQPQHF | TGCAGTGCTAGGGACAGTTATAGCAATCAGCCCCAGCATTTT
TRBJ2-3 | NA | TRBD2 | TRBV9 | CASSVWTSGVDTQYF | TGTGCCAGCAGCGTCTGGACTAGCGGGGTAGATACGCAGTATTTT
TRBJ2-1 | NA | TRBD2 | TRBV15 | CATSASGGAFNEQFF | TGTGCCACCAGCGCTAGCGGGGGGGCTTTTAATGAGCAGTTCTTC
TRBJ2-1 | NA | NA | TRBV2 | CASSGSRRSSYNEQFF | TGTGCCAGCAGTGGGAGTCGGCGGAGCTCCTACAATGAGCAGTTCTTC
TRBJ2-1 | NA | NA | TRBV12-3/TRBV12-4 | CASSVPAHEQFF | TGTGCCAGCAGCGTACCGGCCCATGAGCAGTTCTTC
TRBJ2-5 | few | NA | TRBV9 | CASSVGREETQYF | TGTGCCAGCAGCGTAGGGAGGGAAGAGACCCAGTACTTC
TRBJ2-1 | NA | NA | TRBV3-1 | CASTQVHAAFNEQFF | TGTGCCAGCACCCAAGTTCATGCGGCTTTCAATGAGCAGTTCTTC
TRBJ2-7 | few | NA | TRBV29-1 | CSVAIAYEQYF | TGCAGCGTGGCTATAGCCTACGAGCAGTACTTC
TRBJ1-4 | NA | TRBD1 | TRBV7-2 | CASSVRTGANEKLFF | TGTGCCAGCAGTGTTCGAACAGGGGCTAATGAAAAACTGTTTTTT
TRBJ2-7 | NA | NA | TRBV6-5 | CASSSQGGAYEQYF | TGTGCCAGCAGTTCCCAGGGGGGGGCCTACGAGCAGTACTTC
TRBJ1-2 | few | NA | TRBV20-1 | CSARDESVPGWGGYTF | TGCAGTGCTAGAGATGAGAGCGTCCCAGGGTGGGGTGGCTACACCTTC
TRBJ2-1 | NA | TRBD2 | TRBV10-3 | CAISDLVSGGPSYNEQFF | TGTGCCATCAGTGATTTGGTTAGCGGGGGCCCATCCTACAATGAGCAGTTCTTC
TRBJ2-2 | NA | NA | TRBV7-9 | CASSLAVGTGELFF | TGTGCCAGCAGCTTAGCGGTTGGTACCGGGGAGCTGTTTTTT
TRBJ2-2 | few | NA | TRBV10-3 | CAISESNTGELFF | TGTGCCATCAGTGAGTCAAACACCGGGGAGCTGTTTTTT
TRBJ2-3 | many | NA | TRBV29-1 | CSVEGYTDTQYF | TGCAGCGTTGAAGGTTACACAGATACGCAGTATTTT
TRBJ2-3 | few | NA | TRBV10-3 | CAISENRGRPVPTDTQYF | TGTGCCATCAGTGAGAATCGGGGGAGGCCGGTTCCCACAGATACGCAGTATTTT
TRBJ2-1 | NA | TRBD2 | TRBV4-3 | CASSLQPPLAGLYNEQFF | TGCGCCAGCAGCCTCCAACCCCCACTAGCGGGGTTATACAATGAGCAGTTCTTC
TRBJ2-3 | few | NA | TRBV5-1 | CASSLVEPSTDTQYF | TGCGCCAGCAGCTTGGTGGAGCCAAGCACAGATACGCAGTATTTT
TRBJ2-1 | NA | TRBD2 | TRBV10-2 | CASGQSAGEQFF | TGCGCCAGCGGCCAATCAGCGGGGGAGCAGTTCTTC
TRBJ2-3 | NA | NA | TRBV15 | CATSRDTISQYF | TGTGCCACCAGCAGAGATACGATCTCGCAGTATTTT
TRBJ1-1 | few | NA | TRBV20-1 | CSARDSGQIGEAFF | TGCAGTGCTAGAGATAGCGGGCAGATCGGTGAAGCTTTCTTT
TRBJ1-1 | many | NA | TRBV3-1 | CASSLGTGSTEAFF | TGTGCCAGCAGCCTCGGGACGGGTAGCACTGAAGCTTTCTTT
TRBJ1-2 | NA | NA | TRBV3-1 | CASSQEGWGYTF | TGTGCCAGCAGCCAAGAGGGTTGGGGCTACACCTTC
TRBJ2-7 | few | NA | TRBV12-3/TRBV12-4 | CASSFSGTGPYEQYF | TGTGCCAGCAGTTTCAGCGGGACAGGTCCCTACGAGCAGTACTTC
TRBJ1-1 | few | NA | TRBV6-1 | CASTLWRGADTEAFF | TGTGCCAGCACCCTATGGCGGGGGGCGGACACTGAAGCTTTCTTT
TRBJ1-1 | NA | TRBD1 | TRBV7-9 | CASSVLTGGTEAFF | TGTGCCAGCAGCGTCCTGACAGGGGGCACTGAAGCTTTCTTT
TRBJ1-6 | NA | NA | TRBV12-3/TRBV12-4 | CASSLSLTNSPLHF | TGTGCCAGCAGTTTGTCCTTAACAAATTCACCCCTCCACTTT
TRBJ2-3 | NA | TRBD2 | TRBV7-2 | CASSLRAGGGADTQYF | TGTGCCAGCAGCTTAAGGGCGGGAGGAGGCGCAGATACGCAGTATTTT
TRBJ1-2 | NA | NA | TRBV20-1 | CSARGGVYGYTF | TGCAGTGCTAGAGGGGGGGTTTATGGCTACACCTTC
TRBJ2-3 | many | NA | TRBV12-3/TRBV12-4 | CASSFSGGSDTQYF | TGTGCCAGCAGTTTTTCCGGCGGCTCAGATACGCAGTATTTT
TRBJ1-5 | few | NA | TRBV20-1 | CSGQGGSNQPQHF | TGCAGTGGCCAAGGGGGTTCGAATCAGCCCCAGCATTTT
TRBJ1-3 | NA | NA | TRBV9 | CASSPESAGNTIYF | TGTGCCAGCAGCCCCGAATCAGCTGGAAACACCATATATTTT
TRBJ2-1 | NA | TRBD2 | TRBV6-2/TRBV6-3 | CASSPPGGLRARKFF | TGTGCCAGCAGTCCGCCGGGGGGGCTTCGCGCCAGAAAGTTCTTC
TRBJ1-5 | few | TRBD1 | TRBV6-5 | CASSHRQGAQPQHF | TGTGCCAGCAGTCACAGACAGGGGGCTCAGCCCCAGCATTTT
TRBJ1-1 | many | TRBD1 | TRBV20-1 | CSARQGGTEAFF | TGCAGTGCCCGACAGGGAGGAACTGAAGCTTTCTTT
TRBJ1-1 | few | TRBD1 | TRBV29-1 | CSVDRGGTEAFF | TGCAGCGTTGACAGGGGGGGTACTGAAGCTTTCTTT
TRBJ2-3 | NA | TRBD2 | TRBV24-1 | CATSDANPLAGGLDTQYF | TGTGCCACCAGTGATGCGAACCCACTAGCGGGAGGATTGGATACGCAGTATTTT
TRBJ2-7 | few | TRBD2 | TRBV12-3/TRBV12-4 | CASRLYGTSGTYEQYF | TGTGCCAGCAGGCTATACGGGACTAGCGGGACCTACGAGCAGTACTTC
TRBJ1-1 | few | NA | TRBV20-1 | CSARNRDTEAFF | TGCAGTGCGCGGAACAGGGACACTGAAGCTTTCTTT
TRBJ2-1 | many | NA | TRBV5-1 | CASSLGYEQFF | TGCGCCAGCAGCTTGGGTTATGAGCAGTTCTTC